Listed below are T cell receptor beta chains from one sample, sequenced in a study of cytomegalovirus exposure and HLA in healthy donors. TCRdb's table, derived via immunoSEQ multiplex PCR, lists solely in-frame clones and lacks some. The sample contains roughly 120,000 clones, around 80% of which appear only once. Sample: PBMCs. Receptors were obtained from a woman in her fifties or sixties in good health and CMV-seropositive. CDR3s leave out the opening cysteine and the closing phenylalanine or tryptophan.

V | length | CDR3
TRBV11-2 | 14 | ASSLVAPGQGYEQY
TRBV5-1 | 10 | ASSLASYEQY
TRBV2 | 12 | ASRDTGVTGELF
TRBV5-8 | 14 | ASSLQQSAGRDTQY
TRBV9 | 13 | ASSSRDPSTDTQY
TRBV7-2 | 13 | ASSLVSSTYGEQF
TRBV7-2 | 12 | ASSLERGFSEQY
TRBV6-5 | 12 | ASSQRGMGETQY
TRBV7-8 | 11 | ASSLGDRGVQF
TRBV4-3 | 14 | ASSPRAGWAEDEQY
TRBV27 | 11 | ASTTPDSGIQY
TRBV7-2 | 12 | ASSPGTSAYEQY
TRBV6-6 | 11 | ASSYSRYTEAF
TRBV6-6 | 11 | ASCGSANNEQF
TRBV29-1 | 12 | SVLGGQGGDTQY
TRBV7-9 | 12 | ASSLTGPNEKLF
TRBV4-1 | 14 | ASSTGLAGGLNEQF
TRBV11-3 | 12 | ASSGLAGGETQY
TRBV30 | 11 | AQTRDSGREQY
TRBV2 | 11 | ASSDTGGLTQY
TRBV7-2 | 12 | ASSFPSGGAQKY
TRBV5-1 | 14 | ASSPRTGGGQETQY
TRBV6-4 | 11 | ASSWRGGYEQY
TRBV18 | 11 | ASSPGQDGGYT
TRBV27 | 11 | ASRLPNTGELF
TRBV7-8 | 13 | ASSLGAGGTYEQY
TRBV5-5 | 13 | ASSLVMGGGETQY
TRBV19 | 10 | ASKVGAYGYT
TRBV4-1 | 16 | ASSQEGQGRRAKNIQY
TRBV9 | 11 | ASSRGWLETQY
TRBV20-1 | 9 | SASRGARPF
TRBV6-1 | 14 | ASSEPGSQRGTEAF
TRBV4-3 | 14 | ASSQESLASTDTQY
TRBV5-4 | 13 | ASSLDGGRATEAF
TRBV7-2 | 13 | ASSQGQGARQPQH
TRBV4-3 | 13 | ASSQETGLDEKLF
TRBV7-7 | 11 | ASSGSGSETQY
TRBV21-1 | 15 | ASSTITGGAGALEQY
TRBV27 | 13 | ASSLSPTIPGEQY
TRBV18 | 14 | ASSNDLTNSGNTIY
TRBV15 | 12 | ATSRGEMAGELF
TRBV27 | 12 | ASSLERGGGTQY
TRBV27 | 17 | ASSLFGQLINSGANVLT
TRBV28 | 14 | ASSFGTGILDTEAF
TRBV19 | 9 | ASSAGYGYT
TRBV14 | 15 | ASSQKDGTEGGNTIY
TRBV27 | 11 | ASSLWAFQPQH
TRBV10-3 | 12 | AISGIGGLQPQH
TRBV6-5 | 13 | ASSRLAFSTDTQY
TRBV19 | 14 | ASSQLQGSGANVLT